This TCR beta chain was documented in a study of blood T cell repertoires in COVID-19. Study background: COVID-19 samples collected from the United States, Italy and Spain covered acute and convalescent phases. From T cells, B-cell-depleted T cells, or PBMCs came the material, which was cDNA or gDNA.

In the original analysis: Using reference gene primer amplification, nucleated cell counts were estimated. TCRdb keeps only in-frame clones here, not all; method: immunoSEQ multiplex PCR. V and J calls plus clone size are reproduced from that table; the DNA served to infer D and trimming. Of 200,000 to 300,000 clones in the sample, approximately 90% were seen once. Trimming left V 2 bases short and J 7 bases short, with 9 bases between. The length of the CDR3 is 13 residues. Germline CDR1 is SGDLS and CDR2 is YYNGEE. This sequence originates from a man between 18 and 29 years old with active or convalescent COVID-19. The sample was peripheral blood. The V gene is TRBV9, the J gene TRBJ1-4; D gene ambiguous. The DNA of the CDR3 is TGTGCCAGCAGCGTGGGAGTTACTGAAAAACTGTTTTTT. Translated, it gives CASSVGVTEKLFF.